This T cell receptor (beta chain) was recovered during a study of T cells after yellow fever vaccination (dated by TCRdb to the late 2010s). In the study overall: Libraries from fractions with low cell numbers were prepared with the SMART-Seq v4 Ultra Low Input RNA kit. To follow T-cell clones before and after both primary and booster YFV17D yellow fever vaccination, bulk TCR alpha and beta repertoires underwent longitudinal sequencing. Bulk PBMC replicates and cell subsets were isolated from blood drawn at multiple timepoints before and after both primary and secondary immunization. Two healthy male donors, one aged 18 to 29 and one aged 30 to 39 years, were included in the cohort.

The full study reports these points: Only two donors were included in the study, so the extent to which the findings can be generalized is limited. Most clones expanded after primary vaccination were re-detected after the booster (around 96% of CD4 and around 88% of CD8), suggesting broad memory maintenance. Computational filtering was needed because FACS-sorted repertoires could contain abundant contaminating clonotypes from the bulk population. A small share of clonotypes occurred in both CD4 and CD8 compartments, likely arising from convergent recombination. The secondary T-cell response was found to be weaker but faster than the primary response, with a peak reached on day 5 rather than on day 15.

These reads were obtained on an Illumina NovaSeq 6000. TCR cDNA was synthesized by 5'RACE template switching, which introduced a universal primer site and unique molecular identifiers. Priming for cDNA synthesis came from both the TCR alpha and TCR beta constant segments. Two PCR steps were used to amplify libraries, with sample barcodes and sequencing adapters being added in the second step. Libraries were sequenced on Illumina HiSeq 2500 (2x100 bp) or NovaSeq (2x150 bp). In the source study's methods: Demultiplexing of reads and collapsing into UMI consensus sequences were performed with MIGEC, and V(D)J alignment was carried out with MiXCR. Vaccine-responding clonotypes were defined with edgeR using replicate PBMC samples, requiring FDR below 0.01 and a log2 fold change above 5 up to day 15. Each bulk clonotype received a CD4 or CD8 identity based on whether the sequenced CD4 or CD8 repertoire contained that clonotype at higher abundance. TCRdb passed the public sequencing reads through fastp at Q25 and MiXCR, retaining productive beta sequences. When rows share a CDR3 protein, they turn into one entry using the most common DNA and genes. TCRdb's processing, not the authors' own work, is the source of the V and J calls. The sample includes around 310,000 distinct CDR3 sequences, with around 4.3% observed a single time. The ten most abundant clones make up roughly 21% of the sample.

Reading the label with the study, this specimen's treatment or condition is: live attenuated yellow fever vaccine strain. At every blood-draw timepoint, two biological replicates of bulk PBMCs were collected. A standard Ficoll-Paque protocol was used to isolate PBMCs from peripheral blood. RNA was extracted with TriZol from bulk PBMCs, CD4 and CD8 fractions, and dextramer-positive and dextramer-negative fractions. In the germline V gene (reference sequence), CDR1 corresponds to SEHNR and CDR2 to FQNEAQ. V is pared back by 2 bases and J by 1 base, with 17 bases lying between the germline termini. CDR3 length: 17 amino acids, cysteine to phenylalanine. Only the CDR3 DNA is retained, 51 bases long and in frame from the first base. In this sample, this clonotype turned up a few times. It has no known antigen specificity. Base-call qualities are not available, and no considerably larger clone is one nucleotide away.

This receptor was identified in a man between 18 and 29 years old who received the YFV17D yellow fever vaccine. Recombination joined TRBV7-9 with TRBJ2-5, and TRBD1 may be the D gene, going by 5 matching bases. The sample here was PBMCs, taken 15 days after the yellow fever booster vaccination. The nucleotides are TGTGCCAGCAGCTTACGGCGCGTCAGGGCGGCCCAAGAGACCCAGTACTTC. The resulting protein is CASSLRRVRAAQETQYF.